The 29 T cell receptor beta chains given below trace back to one sample, sequenced in a study of CD8 T cell repertoires and HIV-1 epitope variants. Measured with immunoSEQ multiplex PCR; TCRdb has only the in-frame clones, and not every one. The data hold under 6,500 clones, with approximately 67% observed a single time. Antigens of these TCRs are unknown. The sequencing sample was made of cultured CD8+ T cells derived from PBMCs. These receptors were collected from a male donor with HIV.

J is TRBJ2-3 and V is TRBV13; D gene uncertain. This CDR3 has 12 residues. V was pared by 5 bases and J by 2 bases, with 5 bases between. Germline-derived CDR1 and CDR2 are PRHDT and FYEKMQ (reference sequence). The CDR3 sequence is CASSTNTDTQYF. The CDR3 DNA sequence: TGTGCCAGCAGCACTAACACAGATACGCAGTATTTT.

This clone is a singleton in its sample. The V gene is TRBV27, the J gene TRBJ2-7, with TRBD2 identical over 10 bases. Germline CDR1 and CDR2: MNHEY and SMNVEV (reference sequence). The CDR3 loop spans 16 amino acids. V shed 0 bases and J 4 bases; nucleotides not matched to a gene: 6. This chain's CDR3 is CASSLSPLAGSYEQYF. For the CDR3, the DNA is TGTGCCAGCAGTTTATCCCCACTAGCGGGGTCTTACGAGCAGTACTTC.

This chain uses TRBV6-5 with TRBJ2-1, with 13 bases that match TRBD2. V was clipped by 5 bases and J by 9 bases; unmatched bases: 7. Looked up from germline, CDR1 is MNHEY and CDR2 is SVGAGI. The CDR3 runs to 15 residues. The CDR3 nucleotides are TGTGCCAGCAGTCGGGGACTAGCGGGACCCACTGAGCAGTTCTTC. Its protein is CASSRGLAGPTEQFF.

V is TRBV10-1 and J is TRBJ2-2; TRBD2 matches at 7 bases. The CDR3 has 15 residues. Germline CDR1 WNHNN, CDR2 SYGVQD (reference sequence). V shed 0 bases, J shed 8 bases, and the junction held 6 bases outside the gene matches. The CDR3 loop reads CASSESRLASGELFF. In DNA form, the CDR3 reads TGCGCCAGCAGTGAGTCGAGACTAGCTTCGGGGGAGCTGTTTTTT.

This sequence joins TRBV6-5 and TRBJ2-7, with TRBD2 matching 7 bases. Per germline, CDR1 MNHEY and CDR2 SVGAGI. The CDR3 has 15 amino acids. V gave up 0 bases and J gave up 3 bases; unmatched junction bases: 5. The DNA of the CDR3 is TGTGCCAGCAGTTACTCGGCTGGCGGGGGCTACGAGCAGTACTTC. Translation: CASSYSAGGGYEQYF.

V gene TRBV29-1 combines with J gene TRBJ1-3; no firm D call. Germline CDR1 is SQVTM and CDR2 is ANQGSEA. V was pared by 4 bases and J by 0 bases, with 7 bases between. CDR3 length: 13 residues. The CDR3 DNA is TGCAGCGTTGTACTTCCCTCTGGAAACACCATATATTTT. This encodes CSVVLPSGNTIYF.

The chain joins TRBV5-1 to TRBJ1-1, with D possibly being TRBD1 (6 bases). Germline V gives CDR1 SGHRS, CDR2 YFSETQ. Trimming cost V 1 base and J 7 bases, with 14 bases left between them. The CDR3 sequence is 14 residues long. CDR3 in DNA: TGCGCCAGCAGCTTGAACAGGGAGGCCCTTGAAGCTTTCTTT. Protein: CASSLNREALEAFF.

The chain is built from TRBV27 and TRBJ1-2, with D possibly being TRBD1 (6 bases). Germline CDR1 reads MNHEY; CDR2 reads SMNVEV (reference sequence). Trimming left V 4 bases short and J 0 bases short, with 18 bases between. CDR3 length equals 17 residues. In DNA form, the CDR3 reads TGTGCCAGCAGTTCCAGGACAGCCTCTTCCCCTAACTATGGCTACACCTTC. Translating gives CASSSRTASSPNYGYTF.

Only a few counts were recorded for this clone. The chain joins TRBV6-5 to TRBJ1-5; a possible D gene is TRBD1 (6 bases). The V end was cut by 11 bases, the J end by 7 bases, with 18 bases between. This CDR3 contains 13 residues. Per the germline V gene, CDR1 is MNHEY and CDR2 is SVGAGI. Written as DNA, the CDR3 is TGTGCCTGCCGTTCGGGGGGCGTACAGCCCCAGCATTTT. Its protein product is CACRSGGVQPQHF.

The chain has TRBV25-1 and TRBJ1-1, with 9 bases fitting TRBD1. CDR1 and CDR2 from the germline V gene are MGHDK and SYGVNS. Germline trimming cut 1 base from V and 1 base from J; bases unmatched to any gene: 1. This CDR3 has 15 amino acids. The DNA of the CDR3 is TGTGCCAGCAGTGAATGGGGACAGGGGAACACTGAAGCTTTCTTT. Protein sequence: CASSEWGQGNTEAFF.

The V call is TRBV7-6, the J call TRBJ2-7, with D hard to call. Trimming took 2 bases from V and 1 from J, leaving 9 bases between them. Germline V lookup: CDR1 SGHVS, CDR2 FNYEAQ. The CDR3 is made up of 14 amino acids. The CDR3 here is CASSLLDGSYEQYF. The CDR3 bases are TGTGCCAGCAGCTTACTGGACGGATCCTACGAGCAGTACTTC.

V and J are TRBV7-2 and TRBJ1-5; tentatively, D is TRBD1 (6 bases). CDR3 length equals 17 residues. Germline V lookup: CDR1 SGHTA, CDR2 FQGNSA. The V gene lost 3 bases and the J gene lost 1 base, with 16 bases spanning the gap. The CDR3, as DNA: TGTGCCAGCAGCTTCCACGTAGGACAGCCAAGCAATCAGCCCCAGCATTTT. As protein: CASSFHVGQPSNQPQHF.

J is TRBJ2-5 and V is TRBV9; D is possibly TRBD2 (6 bases). Germline CDR1 SGDLS, CDR2 YYNGEE. The V and J ends lost 4 bases and 0 bases respectively, with 13 bases between them. CDR3 size: 15 residues. CDR3 in amino acids: CASSRTGVYQETQYF. The DNA of the CDR3 is TGTGCCAGCAGCCGTACGGGGGTGTACCAAGAGACCCAGTACTTC.

In this sample, this clone turned up a few times. The chain employs TRBV4-3 and TRBJ2-7; 8 nucleotides align to TRBD1. The CDR3 has 13 amino acids. Per germline, CDR1 LGHNA and CDR2 YSLEER. V trimming: 4 bases; J trimming: 6 bases; junction bases outside the gene matches: 5. The CDR3 coding sequence is TGCGCCAGCAGCCCGCGGACAGGGTTCGAGCAGTACTTC. Its protein is CASSPRTGFEQYF.

The chain has TRBV4-1 and TRBJ2-7; no clear D. The V gene lost 0 bases and the J gene lost 12 bases, with 12 bases spanning the gap. This CDR3 is built from 12 residues. Germline CDR1 MGHRA, CDR2 YSYEKL. CDR3 region: CASSQDERPRYF. As DNA, the CDR3 is TGCGCCAGCAGCCAAGACGAGCGCCCTCGGTACTTC.

The chain combines TRBV19 with TRBJ2-2; tentative D call: TRBD1 (5 bases). The CDR3 runs 15 residues. Germline V gives CDR1 LNHDA, CDR2 SQIVND (reference sequence). With 1 base removed from V and 4 bases from J, the gap between germline ends came to 10 bases. The CDR3: CASSIGTRATGELFF. CDR3 DNA: TGTGCCAGTAGTATAGGGACCAGGGCCACCGGGGAGCTGTTTTTT.

The sample holds a few counts of this clone. The V and J genes are TRBV4-3 and TRBJ1-4; tentatively, D is TRBD1 (5 bases). The CDR3 consists of 14 residues. Germline loops: CDR1 LGHNA, CDR2 YSLEER. V gave up 4 bases and J gave up 13 bases, with 19 bases separating them. Written as DNA, the CDR3 is TGCGCCAGCAGCCCCTCCGGGACTACCGGGGGACTGTTTTTT. Protein: CASSPSGTTGGLFF.

V gene TRBV28 combines with J gene TRBJ2-7; D is undetermined. Germline lookup yields CDR1 MDHEN and CDR2 SYDVKM. V dropped 5 bases and J dropped 5 bases, with 10 bases sitting between them. This CDR3 is 12 amino acids long. CDR3 in amino acids: CASSTDTDEQYF. The CDR3 DNA sequence: TGTGCCAGCAGTACCGACACCGACGAGCAGTACTTC.

The J gene is TRBJ1-2, the V gene TRBV5-1; the D gene is possibly TRBD1 (5 bases). This CDR3 has 14 residues. Germline-derived CDR1 and CDR2 are SGHRS and YFSETQ. Trimming took off 3 bases at V and 3 bases at J, with 12 bases between the two ends. The CDR3, as DNA: TGCGCCAGCAGCTGGGAACAGGACGACTATGGCTACACCTTC. This codes for CASSWEQDDYGYTF.

J is TRBJ2-1 and V is TRBV11-2, with 11 bases matching TRBD2. Germline V gene lookup returns CDR1 SGHAT and CDR2 FQNNGV. The CDR3 contains 17 residues. V lost 0 bases to trimming and J lost 8 bases; unmatched junction nucleotides: 9. This CDR3 is CASSLEELAGVVYEQFF. The DNA for the CDR3 is TGTGCCAGCAGCTTAGAAGAACTAGCGGGAGTCGTGTATGAGCAGTTCTTC. The full variable domain, in which reference TRBV11-2 and TRBJ2-1 provide the parts outside the CDR3, is EAGVAQSPRYKIIEKRQSVAFWCNPISGHATLYWYQQILGQGPKLLIQFQNNGVVDDSQLPKDRFSAERLKGVDSTLKIQPAKLEDSAVYLCASSLEELAGVVYEQFFGPGTRLTVL.

V and J are TRBV27 and TRBJ2-7; D is unresolved. Germline V lookup: CDR1 MNHEY, CDR2 SMNVEV (reference sequence). The CDR3 runs 13 residues. The V gene lost 5 bases and the J gene lost 2 bases, with 10 bases spanning the gap. As DNA, the CDR3 is TGTGCCAGCAGTCCAACTTCCGCCTACGAGCAGTACTTC. Its translation: CASSPTSAYEQYF.

This clone was recorded a few times. The chain couples TRBV28 to TRBJ2-7; TRBD1 matches 7 bases. Germline V lookup: CDR1 MDHEN, CDR2 SYDVKM. Trimming at V came to 5 bases and at J to 3 bases, leaving 10 bases not matched to a gene. The CDR3 is 15 residues long. The CDR3: CASSQTGTDLYEQYF. For the CDR3, the DNA is TGTGCCAGCAGTCAAACCGGGACAGACCTCTACGAGCAGTACTTC.

This chain joins TRBV4-1 and TRBJ2-1, with a possible D match to TRBD1 (6 bases). The ends were cut back, 4 bases at V and 1 base at J, with 11 bases in the middle. The CDR3 spans 15 residues. CDR1 and CDR2 from the germline V gene are MGHRA and YSYEKL. Here the CDR3 reads CASSRSQGSYNEQFF. In nucleotides, the CDR3 is TGCGCCAGCAGCCGCTCTCAGGGGTCCTACAATGAGCAGTTCTTC.

J is TRBJ2-7 and V is TRBV11-2; no firm D call. The length of the CDR3 is 16 residues. CDR1 is SGHAT, CDR2 FQNNGV, per germline. Trimming cost V 4 bases and J 2 bases, with 18 bases left between them. CDR3 nucleotide sequence: TGTGCCAGCAGCTCCCAACGCCCGGCAGACCCCTACGAGCAGTACTTC. It translates to CASSSQRPADPYEQYF. Together with reference TRBV11-2 and TRBJ2-7, the CDR3 gives the full variable domain: EAGVAQSPRYKIIEKRQSVAFWCNPISGHATLYWYQQILGQGPKLLIQFQNNGVVDDSQLPKDRFSAERLKGVDSTLKIQPAKLEDSAVYLCASSSQRPADPYEQYFGPGTRLTVT.

This chain uses TRBV19 with TRBJ2-1; D uncertain. This CDR3 has 18 residues. CDR1 LNHDA and CDR2 SQIVND come from the germline V gene (reference sequence). Trimming pared 0 bases from V and 9 bases from J, leaving 24 bases between. In nucleotides, the CDR3 is TGTGCCAGTAGTATAGAGGATTTATCCGACCCGAAGTATCGTGAGCAGTTCTTC. Translating gives CASSIEDLSDPKYREQFF. Complete variable domain (other parts from reference TRBV19 and TRBJ2-1): DGGITQSPKYLFRKEGQNVTLSCEQNLNHDAMYWYRQDPGQGLRLIYYSQIVNDFQKGDIAEGYSVSREKKESFPLTVTSAQKNPTAFYLCASSIEDLSDPKYREQFFGPGTRLTVL.

The chain is built from TRBV19 and TRBJ2-2, with 7 bases identical to TRBD1. The V segment lost 5 bases and the J segment 5 bases; nucleotides outside the gene matches: 5. This CDR3 has 14 residues. The germline V gene has CDR1 LNHDA and CDR2 SQIVND (reference sequence). The CDR3 region is CASSVSTGTGELFF. CDR3 sequence (DNA): TGTGCCAGTAGTGTCTCGACAGGGACCGGGGAGCTGTTTTTT. The complete variable domain, with remaining parts taken from reference TRBV19 and TRBJ2-2, reads DGGITQSPKYLFRKEGQNVTLSCEQNLNHDAMYWYRQDPGQGLRLIYYSQIVNDFQKGDIAEGYSVSREKKESFPLTVTSAQKNPTAFYLCASSVSTGTGELFFGEGSRLTVL.

The chain uses TRBV4-3 and TRBJ2-3, with 7 bases matching TRBD1. The length of the CDR3 is 15 residues. The germline gives CDR1 LGHNA, CDR2 YSLEER. The V segment lost 0 bases and the J segment 4 bases; nucleotides outside the gene matches: 4. CDR3 in amino acids: CASSQDRGLADTQYF. The CDR3 DNA is TGCGCCAGCAGCCAAGATAGGGGGCTTGCAGATACGCAGTATTTT.

The CDR3 protein is CASYTSGGFYEQFF. The CDR3 coding sequence is TGTGCCAGCTACACTAGCGGGGGATTTTATGAGCAGTTCTTC. The chain joins TRBV5-4 to TRBJ2-1; 11 nucleotides line up with TRBD2. J lost 8 bases, V lost 7 bases, and 8 bases had no gene match. This CDR3 spans 14 amino acids. Germline V gene sequence: CDR1 SGHNT, CDR2 YYREEE (reference sequence).

This clone is labeled as medium-sized. The rearrangement joins TRBV27 to TRBJ2-2; 9 positions agree with TRBD2. Germline V gene lookup returns CDR1 MNHEY and CDR2 SMNVEV (reference sequence). Unmatched junction bases numbered 6, after V lost 9 bases and J lost 1 base. CDR3 size: 15 residues. The CDR3 bases are TGTGCCAGGAAGCTAGCGGGGAGGAACACCGGGGAGCTGTTTTTT. Its protein is CARKLAGRNTGELFF.